The next 20 T cell receptor beta chains were all read from a single sample in a study of blood T cell repertoires in COVID-19. Clones were read by immunoSEQ multiplex PCR, and TCRdb kept only the in-frame ones, dropping some. The table lists about 350,000 clones, over 75% of them singletons. Sequenced: PBMCs or T cells enriched from blood (not recorded which). These receptors were collected from a woman under 40 who had recovered from COVID-19.

The gene calls are TRBV4-3 and TRBJ1-2, with 7 bases fitting TRBD1. Losses at the gene ends were 0 bases for V and 4 bases for J; bases not matched to a gene: 5. The CDR3 sequence is 15 residues long. Germline V gene sequence: CDR1 LGHNA, CDR2 YSLEER. The CDR3 region has the DNA TGCGCCAGCAGCCAAGACCGACAGGGCTTCTATGGCTACACCTTC. It yields the protein CASSQDRQGFYGYTF.

Concerning this clone: A junction boundary mismatches the germline segment, possibly from a read error. The J gene is TRBJ2-7, the V gene TRBV7-8; possible D gene TRBD1, 6 bases. The CDR3 covers 20 residues. Germline V gene lookup returns CDR1 SGHVS and CDR2 FQNEAQ. The CDR3 region is CASRLGQSLTAGPAAAEQYF. The CDR3 DNA sequence: TGTGCCAGCAGGTTAGGACAGTCCCTCACGGCCGGCCCCGCAGCCGCTGAGCAGTACTTC.

This chain links TRBV2 with TRBJ1-2; the D gene is possibly TRBD1 (5 bases). Germline V gene sequence: CDR1 SNHLY, CDR2 FYNNEI. With 5 bases removed from V and 0 bases from J, the gap between germline ends came to 16 bases. The CDR3 contains 16 residues. The CDR3 region has the DNA TGTGCCAGCAGTCAAACGGGCAGGGCAGCTAACTATGGCTACACCTTC. Translating gives CASSQTGRAANYGYTF.

V gene TRBV19 combines with J gene TRBJ2-2, with TRBD2 matching over 8 bases. Germline-derived CDR1 and CDR2 are LNHDA and SQIVND (reference sequence). V shed 9 bases, J shed 6 bases, and the junction held 6 bases outside the gene matches. The CDR3 extends over 13 amino acids. The CDR3: CARTTSGPGELFF. In nucleotides, the CDR3 is TGTGCCAGAACTACTAGCGGACCCGGGGAGCTGTTTTTT.

The rearrangement uses TRBV19 and TRBJ1-2, with 9 bases that match TRBD1. Germline CDR1 and CDR2: LNHDA and SQIVND (reference sequence). Trimming at V came to 5 bases and at J to 2 bases, leaving 6 bases not matched to a gene. This CDR3 comprises 15 residues. The CDR3 coding sequence is TGTGCCAGTAGTCCCACAGGGGGCGCAAACTATGGCTACACCTTC. This gives the protein CASSPTGGANYGYTF. The full variable domain, rest sourced from reference TRBV19 and TRBJ1-2, is DGGITQSPKYLFRKEGQNVTLSCEQNLNHDAMYWYRQDPGQGLRLIYYSQIVNDFQKGDIAEGYSVSREKKESFPLTVTSAQKNPTAFYLCASSPTGGANYGYTFGSGTRLTVV.

This rearrangement joins TRBV5-1 to TRBJ1-6, with a weak D call TRBD1 (6 bases). The CDR3 length is 17 residues. The V end was cut by 0 bases, the J end by 6 bases, with 16 bases between. From germline, CDR1 is SGHRS and CDR2 YFSETQ. The CDR3: CASSLEQGLLGNSPLHF. CDR3 sequence (DNA): TGCGCCAGCAGCTTGGAGCAGGGGCTGTTAGGTAATTCACCCCTCCACTTT.

J is TRBJ2-5 and V is TRBV5-1; D is possibly TRBD2 (5 bases). Between the trimmed V and J ends, which lost 6 bases and 2 bases, there was a span of 17 bases. Germline V gene sequence: CDR1 SGHRS, CDR2 YFSETQ. The CDR3 covers 15 residues. The CDR3 nucleotides are TGCGCCAGCACTGCCCCCCGGGGTACACAAGAGACCCAGTACTTC. This codes for CASTAPRGTQETQYF.

The chain links TRBV30 to TRBJ2-3; 7 bases map to TRBD1. Trimming at V came to 5 bases and at J to 1 base, leaving 6 bases not matched to a gene. The germline CDR1 and CDR2 sequences are GTSNPN and SVGIG (reference sequence). This CDR3 has 14 residues. The CDR3, as DNA: TGTGCCTGGCTGAAGGGGGCGGGCACAGATACGCAGTATTTT. Protein: CAWLKGAGTDTQYF.

This chain uses TRBV14 with TRBJ1-6; D is undetermined. The V and J ends lost 2 bases and 6 bases respectively, with 11 bases between them. CDR3 length equals 15 residues. Germline V gene lookup returns CDR1 SGHDN and CDR2 FVKESK. CDR3 residues: CASSQTLQTNSPLHF. The CDR3, as DNA: TGTGCCAGCAGCCAAACTTTACAGACTAATTCACCCCTCCACTTT.

V is TRBV29-1 and J is TRBJ2-5; 7 positions match TRBD1. Germline values: CDR1 SQVTM, CDR2 ANQGSEA. The CDR3 covers 13 residues. J was trimmed by 2 bases and V by 8 bases; bases with no gene match: 8. CDR3 in amino acids: CSTLRGFQETQYF. As DNA, the CDR3 is TGCAGCACACTCAGGGGGTTTCAAGAGACCCAGTACTTC.

The rearrangement links TRBV5-1 to TRBJ1-1; D ambiguous. Between the trimmed V and J ends, which lost 4 bases and 2 bases, there was a span of 12 bases. The CDR3 length is 14 residues. The germline V gene has CDR1 SGHRS and CDR2 YFSETQ. CDR3 region: CASSRQADNTEAFF. Written as DNA, the CDR3 is TGCGCCAGCAGCCGGCAGGCCGACAACACTGAAGCTTTCTTT.

V gene TRBV7-9 combines with J gene TRBJ1-2; 7 nucleotides align to TRBD1. This CDR3 is built from 15 residues. V lost 4 bases to trimming and J lost 0 bases; unmatched junction nucleotides: 5. CDR1 and CDR2 (germline): SEHNR, FQNEAQ (reference sequence). The CDR3 DNA follows: TGTGCCAGCAGCTATAGCGGACAGGCTAACTATGGCTACACCTTC. It codes for CASSYSGQANYGYTF.

This chain links TRBV16 with TRBJ1-1; a possible D gene is TRBD1 (5 bases). CDR3 length: 15 amino acids. Germline assignment: CDR1 KGHSY and CDR2 FQNENV. The V end was cut by 3 bases, the J end by 6 bases, with 17 bases between. The CDR3, as DNA: TGTGCCAGCAGCCAGGCGGGACTTGTGGATGCTGAAGCTTTCTTT. Translated: CASSQAGLVDAEAFF. Variable domain in full (rest from reference TRBV16 and TRBJ1-1): GEEVAQTPKHLVRGEGQKAKLYCAPIKGHSYVFWYQQVLKNEFKFLISFQNENVFDETGMPKERFSAKCLPNSPCSLEIQATKLEDSAVYFCASSQAGLVDAEAFFGQGTRLTVV.

The V and J genes are TRBV5-4 and TRBJ2-1, with TRBD2 identical over 9 bases. The CDR3 length is 15 residues. The V gene end was trimmed by 4 bases and the J gene end by 7 bases; junction bases not matched to a gene: 9. Germline CDR1 is SGHNT and CDR2 is YYREEE (reference sequence). CDR3 protein: CASSPRGGAGNEQFF. The CDR3 nucleotides are TGTGCCAGCAGCCCCCGCGGGGGGGCCGGGAATGAGCAGTTCTTC.

This clone was detected only once. The V gene is TRBV9, the J gene TRBJ1-2; D perhaps matches TRBD1 (5 bases). Germline-derived CDR1 and CDR2 are SGDLS and YYNGEE. The CDR3 covers 14 residues. V was clipped by 4 bases and J by 4 bases, with 14 bases between them. DNA of the CDR3: TGTGCCAGCAGCCCCCGGGTGGGGCTCTATGGCTACACCTTC. Translated, it gives CASSPRVGLYGYTF.

J is TRBJ2-5 and V is TRBV12-3 or TRBV12-4; D gene ambiguous. The V and J ends lost 3 bases and 2 bases respectively, with 7 bases between them. The CDR3 has 13 amino acids. CDR3 amino acids: CASSLGRQETQYF. CDR3 sequence (DNA): TGTGCCAGCAGTTTGGGCAGGCAAGAGACCCAGTACTTC.

The J gene is TRBJ2-5, the V gene TRBV6-1; possibly TRBD2 for D (6 bases). V lost 2 bases to trimming and J lost 5 bases, with 12 bases between them. Germline V lookup: CDR1 MNHNS, CDR2 SASEGT. CDR3 length: 14 amino acids. In DNA form, the CDR3 reads TGTGCCAGCAGTGAATCCCGGGGGAAGGAGACCCAGTACTTC. Translation gives CASSESRGKETQYF.

V gene TRBV18 combines with J gene TRBJ1-1; tentative D call: TRBD1 (5 bases). CDR1 and CDR2 from the germline V gene are KGHSH and LQKENI. This CDR3 is 14 amino acids long. V lost 2 bases, J lost 1 base, and 8 bases lay in between. CDR3 residues: CASSPGDRNTEAFF. In nucleotides, the CDR3 is TGTGCCAGCTCACCAGGAGACAGGAACACTGAAGCTTTCTTT. The full variable domain, rest sourced from reference TRBV18 and TRBJ1-1, is NAGVMQNPRHLVRRRGQEARLRCSPMKGHSHVYWYRQLPEEGLKFMVYLQKENIIDESGMPKERFSAEFPKEGPSILRIQQVVRGDSAAYFCASSPGDRNTEAFFGQGTRLTVV.

J is TRBJ1-1 and V is TRBV3-1 (or the pseudogene TRBV3-2), with 7 positions matching TRBD1. The CDR3 length is 16 residues. The germline gives CDR1 LGHDT, CDR2 YNNKEL (reference sequence). Losses at the gene ends were 4 bases for V and 2 bases for J; bases not matched to a gene: 10. For the CDR3, the DNA is TGTGCCAGCAGCCGAGATTGGAGGGGGCATAACACTGAAGCTTTCTTT. Its translation: CASSRDWRGHNTEAFF.

As to this clone: The same CDR3 arises from other DNA sequences in this sample as well. This sequence joins TRBV3-1 (or the pseudogene TRBV3-2) and TRBJ1-6; no definite D call. The CDR3 totals 13 residues. Germline CDR1 LGHDT, CDR2 YNNKEL (reference sequence). V was shortened by 4 bases and J by 7 bases, with 8 bases between the two germline ends. Here the CDR3 DNA reads TGTGCCAGCAGCCCCCAGCGGAATTCACCCCTCCACTTT. It codes for CASSPQRNSPLHF.